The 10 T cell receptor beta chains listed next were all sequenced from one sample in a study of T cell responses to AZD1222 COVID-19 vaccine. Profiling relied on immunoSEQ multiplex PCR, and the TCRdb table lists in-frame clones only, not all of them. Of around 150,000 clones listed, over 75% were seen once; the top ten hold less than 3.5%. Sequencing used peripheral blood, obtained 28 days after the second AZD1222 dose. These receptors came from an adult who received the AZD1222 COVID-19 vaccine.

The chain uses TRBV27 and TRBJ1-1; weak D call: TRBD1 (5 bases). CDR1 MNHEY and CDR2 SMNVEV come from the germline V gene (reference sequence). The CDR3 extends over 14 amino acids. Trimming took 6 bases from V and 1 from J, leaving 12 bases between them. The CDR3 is CASRHHRQNTEAFF. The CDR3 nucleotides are TGTGCCAGCAGGCACCACAGGCAGAACACTGAAGCTTTCTTT.

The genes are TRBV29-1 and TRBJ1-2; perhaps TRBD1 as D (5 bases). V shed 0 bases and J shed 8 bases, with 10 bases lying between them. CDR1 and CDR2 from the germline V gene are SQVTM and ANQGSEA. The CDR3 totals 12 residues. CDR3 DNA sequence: TGCAGCGTTGAAGATAGGGGATTGGGCTACACCTTC. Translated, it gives CSVEDRGLGYTF.

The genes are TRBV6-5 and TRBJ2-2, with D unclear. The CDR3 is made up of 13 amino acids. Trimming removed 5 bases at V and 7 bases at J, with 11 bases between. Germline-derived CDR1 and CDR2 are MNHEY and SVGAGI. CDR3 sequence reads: CASSPRVVGELFF. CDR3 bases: TGTGCCAGCAGTCCAAGGGTGGTCGGGGAGCTGTTTTTT.

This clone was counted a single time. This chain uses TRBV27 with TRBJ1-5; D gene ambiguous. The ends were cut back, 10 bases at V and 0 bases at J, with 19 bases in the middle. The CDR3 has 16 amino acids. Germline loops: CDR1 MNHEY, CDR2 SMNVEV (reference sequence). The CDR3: CATRPGELYSNQPQHF. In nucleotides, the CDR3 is TGTGCCACCCGCCCGGGAGAGCTGTATAGCAATCAGCCCCAGCATTTT.

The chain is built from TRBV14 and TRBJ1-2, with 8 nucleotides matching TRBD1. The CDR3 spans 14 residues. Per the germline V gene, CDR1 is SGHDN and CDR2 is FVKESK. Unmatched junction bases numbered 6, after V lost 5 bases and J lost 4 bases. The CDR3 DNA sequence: TGTGCCAGCAGCGGACGGGACAGGCTCTATGGCTACACCTTC. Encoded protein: CASSGRDRLYGYTF.

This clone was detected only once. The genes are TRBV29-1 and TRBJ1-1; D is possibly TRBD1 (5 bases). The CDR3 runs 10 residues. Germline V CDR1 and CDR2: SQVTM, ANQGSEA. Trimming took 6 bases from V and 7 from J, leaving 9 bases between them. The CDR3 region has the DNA TGCAGCGTCTACGACAGTGAAGCTTTCTTT. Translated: CSVYDSEAFF.

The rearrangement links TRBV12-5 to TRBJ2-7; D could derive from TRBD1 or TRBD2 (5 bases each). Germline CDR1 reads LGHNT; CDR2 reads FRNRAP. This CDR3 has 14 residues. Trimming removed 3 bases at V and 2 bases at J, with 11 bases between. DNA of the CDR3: TGTGCTAGTGGTTTTGGGACCCAGACCTACGAGCAGTACTTC. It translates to CASGFGTQTYEQYF.

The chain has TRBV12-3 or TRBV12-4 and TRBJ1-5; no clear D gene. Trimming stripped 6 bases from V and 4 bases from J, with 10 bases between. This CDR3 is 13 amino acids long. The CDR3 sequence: CASSPHRNQPQHF. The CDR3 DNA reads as TGTGCCAGCAGCCCTCATAGGAATCAGCCCCAGCATTTT.

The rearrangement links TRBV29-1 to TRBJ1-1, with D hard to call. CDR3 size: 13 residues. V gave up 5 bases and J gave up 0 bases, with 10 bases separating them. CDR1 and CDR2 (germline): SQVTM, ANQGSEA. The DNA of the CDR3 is TGCAGCGTTAGTAAAGTTCTGAACACTGAAGCTTTCTTT. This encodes CSVSKVLNTEAFF.

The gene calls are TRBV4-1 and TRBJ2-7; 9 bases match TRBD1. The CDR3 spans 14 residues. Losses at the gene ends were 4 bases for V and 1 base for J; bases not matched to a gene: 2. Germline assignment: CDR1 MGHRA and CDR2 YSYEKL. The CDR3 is CASSPGQGSYEQYF. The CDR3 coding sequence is TGCGCCAGCAGCCCTGGACAGGGGTCCTACGAGCAGTACTTC.